The 30 T cell receptor beta chains below were found in one sample sequenced in a study of cytomegalovirus exposure and HLA in healthy donors. Clones were sequenced by immunoSEQ multiplex PCR, and TCRdb holds only the in-frame ones, with some missing. This sample has 90,000 to 100,000 clones, with around 90% found just once. The sequencing input was PBMCs. The receptors originated from a woman aged 25 to 45 in good health and CMV-seronegative.

The CDR3, as DNA: TGCGCCAGCAGTCCCCGGTTGTTGGGACAGGGAGAGACTAATGAAAAACTGTTTTTT. Translating gives CASSPRLLGQGETNEKLFF. The chain carries TRBV5-1 and TRBJ1-4; 9 nucleotides line up with TRBD1. The J segment lost 2 bases and the V segment lost 5 bases, leaving 16 bases of the junction unmatched. The germline gives CDR1 SGHRS, CDR2 YFSETQ. The CDR3 spans 19 residues.

V usage is TRBV7-3 and J usage is TRBJ1-3, with 9 bases aligning to TRBD1. CDR3 length: 14 residues. Germline CDR1 is SGHTA and CDR2 is FQGTGA. The junction had 5 bases not matched to a gene; V was cut back by 6 bases and J by 5 bases. CDR3: CASSSGTGRNTIYF. DNA of the CDR3: TGTGCCAGCAGTTCCGGGACAGGGAGAAACACCATATATTTT.

This chain connects TRBV10-1 to TRBJ2-7; 7 positions match TRBD1. The CDR3 has 16 amino acids. J lost 3 bases, V lost 10 bases, and 18 bases had no gene match. Germline CDR1 WNHNN, CDR2 SYGVQD (reference sequence). In DNA form, the CDR3 reads TGCGCCATCACGGTGTTTACCGGGACAGAACTCTACGAGCAGTACTTC. This sequence encodes CAITVFTGTELYEQYF.

The V gene is TRBV19, the J gene TRBJ1-5; 7 bases fit TRBD1. Germline V gene data show CDR1 as LNHDA and CDR2 as SQIVND (reference sequence). Germline trimming cut 6 bases from V and 2 bases from J; bases unmatched to any gene: 4. This CDR3 spans 14 amino acids. The CDR3 DNA reads as TGTGCCAGTAGCCACGACAGGGGCAATCAGCCCCAGCATTTT. Its translation is CASSHDRGNQPQHF.

The rearrangement joins TRBV5-1 to TRBJ2-7; possible D gene TRBD1, 6 bases. Per the germline V gene, CDR1 is SGHRS and CDR2 is YFSETQ. Trimming pared 4 bases from V and 3 bases from J, leaving 14 bases between. The CDR3 contains 14 residues. In nucleotides, the CDR3 is TGCGCCAGCAGCGTACAGGGCCCTCTCTACGAGCAGTACTTC. It encodes CASSVQGPLYEQYF.

The rearrangement joins TRBV13 to TRBJ1-2; D perhaps matches TRBD1 (5 bases). With 4 bases removed from V and 6 bases from J, the gap between germline ends came to 18 bases. This CDR3 region has 15 residues. Germline V lookup: CDR1 PRHDT, CDR2 FYEKMQ (reference sequence). The CDR3 spells CASSSLGGRIDGYTF. As DNA, the CDR3 is TGTGCCAGCAGCTCCCTCGGGGGGAGGATAGATGGCTACACCTTC.

The chain has TRBV7-3 and TRBJ2-2, with D possibly being TRBD1 (5 bases). The CDR3 sequence is 16 residues long. With 5 bases removed from V and 6 bases from J, the gap between germline ends came to 19 bases. The germline V gene has CDR1 SGHTA and CDR2 FQGTGA. CDR3 in amino acids: CASSTQGSAHSGELFF. Here the CDR3 DNA reads TGTGCCAGCAGCACCCAGGGATCAGCGCACTCCGGGGAGCTGTTTTTT. The entire variable domain, with the rest obtained from reference TRBV7-3 and TRBJ2-2, is as follows: GAGVSQTPSNKVTEKGKYVELRCDPISGHTALYWYRQSLGQGPEFLIYFQGTGAADDSGLPNDRFFAVRPEGSVSTLKIQRTERGDSAVYLCASSTQGSAHSGELFFGEGSRLTVL.

This chain links TRBV7-9 with TRBJ2-3; D might be TRBD1 (5 bases). The CDR3 sequence is 15 residues long. Looked up from germline, CDR1 is SEHNR and CDR2 is FQNEAQ (reference sequence). The V end lost 5 bases, the J end lost 6 bases, and 18 bases lay between the germline ends. CDR3 nucleotide sequence: TGTGCCAGCAGCCCCCAGGGTGGGTACTTCGATACGCAGTATTTT. Residues: CASSPQGGYFDTQYF.

The CDR3 region is CASRPLAGLYEQYF. CDR3 in DNA: TGTGCCAGCAGACCACTAGCGGGCCTCTACGAGCAGTACTTC. The J gene is TRBJ2-7, the V gene TRBV6-6; 9 nucleotides line up with TRBD2. CDR1 and CDR2 (germline): MNHNY, SVGAGI (reference sequence). The CDR3 totals 14 residues. V lost 6 bases and J lost 3; bases outside the gene matches: 6.

The V gene is TRBV2, the J gene TRBJ2-3; the D gene is possibly TRBD1 (5 bases). The CDR3 spans 15 residues. Trimming cost V 3 bases and J 3 bases, with 13 bases left between them. CDR1 and CDR2 (germline): SNHLY, FYNNEI. The chain's CDR3 is CASSDLDTQTDTQYF. In DNA form, the CDR3 reads TGTGCCAGCAGTGATTTGGACACACAAACAGATACGCAGTATTTT. Variable domain in full (rest from reference TRBV2 and TRBJ2-3): EPEVTQTPSHQVTQMGQEVILRCVPISNHLYFYWYRQILGQKVEFLVSFYNNEISEKSEIFDDQFSVERPDGSNFTLKIRSTKLEDSAMYFCASSDLDTQTDTQYFGPGTRLTVL.

This clone showed up just a few times. At the DNA level, this CDR3 is encoded by other sequences in the same sample as well. The rearrangement joins TRBV2 to TRBJ1-1; unclear D gene. The CDR3 sequence is 13 residues long. V lost 9 bases, J lost 1 base, and 12 bases lay in between. The germline CDR1 and CDR2 sequences are SNHLY and FYNNEI. The CDR3 coding sequence is TGTGCCAGTGGAAGACAACCGAACACTGAAGCTTTCTTT. This encodes CASGRQPNTEAFF.

The chain joins TRBV7-6 to TRBJ2-1; possible D gene TRBD2, 6 bases. The CDR3 extends over 14 amino acids. In germline, CDR1 is SGHVS, CDR2 FNYEAQ. Trimming shortened V by 5 bases and J by 4 bases, and 12 bases separated the two germline ends. CDR3 sequence: CASSETGTYNEQFF. Written as DNA, the CDR3 is TGTGCCAGCAGCGAAACCGGGACTTACAATGAGCAGTTCTTC.

A few counts support this clone. The rearrangement uses TRBV5-5 and TRBJ2-7, with 7 positions matching TRBD1. CDR3 size: 14 residues. V shed 5 bases, J shed 2 bases, and the junction held 7 bases outside the gene matches. In germline, CDR1 is SGHKS, CDR2 YYEKEE (reference sequence). The CDR3 sequence is CASRPRDSAYEQYF. CDR3 DNA sequence: TGTGCCAGCAGACCTCGGGACAGCGCCTACGAGCAGTACTTC.

The chain uses TRBV7-8 and TRBJ1-5; D gene ambiguous. Trimming took off 5 bases at V and 5 bases at J, with 13 bases between the two ends. There are 14 residues in the CDR3. Germline CDR1 is SGHVS and CDR2 is FQNEAQ. CDR3 protein: CASSVSPLDQPQHF. The CDR3 DNA reads TGTGCCAGCAGCGTTTCTCCTCTAGATCAGCCCCAGCATTTT.

The genes are TRBV19 and TRBJ2-1; the match to TRBD1 covers 8 bases. This CDR3 contains 15 residues. From germline, CDR1 is LNHDA and CDR2 SQIVND (reference sequence). The V segment lost 7 bases and the J segment 3 bases; nucleotides outside the gene matches: 8. CDR3 protein: CASNPFGTGYNEQFF. Here the CDR3 DNA reads TGTGCCAGTAACCCCTTTGGGACAGGCTACAATGAGCAGTTCTTC. The full variable domain, completed using reference TRBV19 and TRBJ2-1, is DGGITQSPKYLFRKEGQNVTLSCEQNLNHDAMYWYRQDPGQGLRLIYYSQIVNDFQKGDIAEGYSVSREKKESFPLTVTSAQKNPTAFYLCASNPFGTGYNEQFFGPGTRLTVL.

CDR3 protein: CASSRRDRGYGYTF. CDR3 coding DNA: TGTGCCAGCAGCCGCCGGGACAGGGGTTATGGCTACACCTTC. The chain couples TRBV7-8 to TRBJ1-2, with TRBD1 matching over 10 bases. The CDR3 loop spans 14 amino acids. Germline CDR1 and CDR2: SGHVS and FQNEAQ. Trimming at V came to 5 bases and at J to 5 bases, leaving 5 bases not matched to a gene.

The J gene is TRBJ2-5, the V gene TRBV5-1; TRBD1 matches 8 bases. V lost 3 bases to trimming and J lost 5 bases; unmatched junction nucleotides: 9. The CDR3 runs 15 residues. CDR1 SGHRS and CDR2 YFSETQ come from the germline V gene. The CDR3 DNA follows: TGCGCCAGCAGCTCTGGACAGGGCGTTGTGGAGACCCAGTACTTC. Translation: CASSSGQGVVETQYF.

This clone was seen more than once but under ten times. The genes are TRBV5-1 and TRBJ1-2; 7 bases agree with TRBD1. J was trimmed by 1 base and V by 0 bases; bases with no gene match: 12. The CDR3 is 18 amino acids. Looked up from germline, CDR1 is SGHRS and CDR2 is YFSETQ. For the CDR3, the DNA is TGCGCCAGCAGCTTGGAATTTAGGGGGACAGCGATTAACTATGGCTACACCTTC. It specifies CASSLEFRGTAINYGYTF.

This chain uses TRBV5-6 with TRBJ1-1, with TRBD1 identical over 7 bases. This CDR3 region has 12 residues. Trimming cost V 4 bases and J 10 bases; bases outside gene matches: 7. The V gene's germline CDR1 is SGHDT and CDR2 YYEEEE. CDR3 nucleotide sequence: TGTGCCAGCAGCCTGATGACAGGGACAGCTTTCTTT. Protein product: CASSLMTGTAFF.

The CDR3 loop is CASSLTVGGHTEAFF. The CDR3 DNA reads TGCGCCAGCAGCTTGACGGTTGGCGGGCACACTGAAGCTTTCTTT. The V and J genes are TRBV5-1 and TRBJ1-1; D gene ambiguous. The germline CDR1 and CDR2 sequences are SGHRS and YFSETQ. V was clipped by 1 base and J by 3 bases, with 13 bases between them. The CDR3 has 15 amino acids.

The chain is built from TRBV27 and TRBJ2-3; tentatively, D is TRBD2 (5 bases). V was pared by 0 bases and J by 6 bases, with 10 bases between. The CDR3 has 14 amino acids. Germline loops: CDR1 MNHEY, CDR2 SMNVEV (reference sequence). The CDR3 is CASSLSLQRDTQYF. The CDR3 DNA follows: TGTGCCAGCAGTTTATCTCTCCAGCGGGATACGCAGTATTTT.

The V and J genes are TRBV9 and TRBJ2-7, with TRBD1 matching over 7 bases. Germline V CDR1 and CDR2: SGDLS, YYNGEE. With V trimmed by 2 bases and J by 1 base, 6 bases remained unmatched. The CDR3 has 15 residues. CDR3 DNA sequence: TGTGCCAGCAGCGTCGGACAGGACCTATCCTACGAGCAGTACTTC. Encoded protein: CASSVGQDLSYEQYF.

The chain links TRBV29-1 to TRBJ1-2, with TRBD1 identical over 7 bases. The germline V gene encodes CDR1 SQVTM and CDR2 ANQGSEA. Trimming removed 0 bases from V and 8 bases from J; junction bases left unmatched: 9. The CDR3 is made up of 14 amino acids. The CDR3: CSVEDVQGQRGYTF. CDR3 DNA: TGCAGCGTTGAAGACGTACAGGGGCAGCGGGGCTACACCTTC.

This chain connects TRBV18 to TRBJ1-5; 9 nucleotides line up with TRBD1. CDR1 and CDR2 (germline): KGHSH, LQKENI. Trimming cost V 6 bases and J 11 bases; bases outside gene matches: 17. CDR3 length equals 16 residues. Here the CDR3 DNA reads TGTGCCAGCTCCCTAGGACAGGGGCCTAGGTTACGGGCCCAGCATTTT. It translates to CASSLGQGPRLRAQHF.

This chain uses TRBV29-1 with TRBJ2-2, with 10 bases aligning to TRBD1. Looked up from germline, CDR1 is SQVTM and CDR2 is ANQGSEA. The CDR3 is 14 amino acids. With V trimmed by 7 bases and J by 2 bases, 4 bases remained unmatched. The CDR3 sequence: CSGGTGANTGELFF. In DNA form, the CDR3 reads TGCAGCGGCGGGACAGGGGCAAACACCGGGGAGCTGTTTTTT.

This chain links TRBV6-1 with TRBJ2-7, with 10 bases that match TRBD1. The V gene end was trimmed by 7 bases and the J gene end by 12 bases; junction bases not matched to a gene: 18. The CDR3 sequence is 15 residues long. Germline CDR1 and CDR2: MNHNS and SASEGT. The CDR3 sequence is CASISRDRGFRDPYF. The CDR3 DNA is TGTGCCAGCATATCCCGGGACAGGGGTTTTAGGGATCCGTACTTC.

The V and J genes are TRBV7-8 and TRBJ2-1; weak D call: TRBD2 (6 bases). V was shortened by 2 bases and J by 8 bases, with 28 bases between the two germline ends. The length of the CDR3 is 19 residues. CDR1 and CDR2 from the germline V gene are SGHVS and FQNEAQ. The CDR3 is CASSLWGVGSGTGRDEQFF. The CDR3 DNA is TGTGCCAGCAGCTTATGGGGAGTCGGGAGCGGAACGGGTAGGGATGAGCAGTTCTTC.

The gene calls are TRBV5-1 and TRBJ2-1; D not resolved. Trimming pared 0 bases from V and 8 bases from J, leaving 15 bases between. The length of the CDR3 is 15 residues. Looked up from germline, CDR1 is SGHRS and CDR2 is YFSETQ. This CDR3 reads CASSLEVRGFYEQFF. The CDR3 coding sequence is TGCGCCAGCAGCTTGGAGGTACGAGGTTTTTATGAGCAGTTCTTC.

The rearrangement joins TRBV27 to TRBJ2-3; tentative D call: TRBD2 (6 bases). The V gene's germline CDR1 is MNHEY and CDR2 SMNVEV (reference sequence). V was pared by 6 bases and J by 1 base, with 14 bases between. The length of the CDR3 is 15 residues. The CDR3 bases are TGTGCCAGCAGCCTCGGGAGCTGGGGCACAGATACGCAGTATTTT. Translating gives CASSLGSWGTDTQYF.

The gene calls are TRBV2 and TRBJ2-6; 7 positions agree with TRBD2. The CDR3 is 15 residues long. The germline V gene has CDR1 SNHLY and CDR2 FYNNEI. The trim removed 6 bases at V and 0 bases at J, leaving 2 bases unmatched. In DNA, the CDR3 is TGTGCCAGCAGCGGACTAGTCTCTGGGGCCAACGTCCTGACTTTC. Protein sequence: CASSGLVSGANVLTF.